This T cell receptor (beta chain) stems from a study of T cell changes during pregnancy in multiple sclerosis (dated by TCRdb to the late 2010s). The study in broad terms: Changes in the T cell repertoire over the course of pregnancy were examined in this study in women with multiple sclerosis.

This clone has just one count. Its antigen is currently not known. No base quality values were provided; no much bigger clone lies one nucleotide off. To prepare the library, the immunoSEQ multiplex PCR assay was applied. Held by TCRdb, this immuneACCESS table contains in-frame sequences only and omits some clones. Under half of the omission traces to an unresolved V gene where checked; the cause of the rest is unknown. For this sample the table gives tens of thousands of clones, of which about 93% were detected only once. The ten biggest clones cover 0.65% to 0.95% of the sample. The receptor was isolated from a female donor with multiple sclerosis, enrolled in a pregnancy study. The sample consisted of peripheral blood, taken in the third trimester of pregnancy.

The CDR3 amino acid sequence is: CASSQPRTSGNQPQHF. The nucleotide sequence reads TGCGCCAGCAGCCAACCCCGAACTTCGGGCAATCAGCCCCAGCATTTT. The chain joins TRBV4-1 to TRBJ1-5, with the D gene uncertain. The germline V gene gives CDR1 as MGHRA and CDR2 as YSYEKL. The CDR3, from cysteine to phenylalanine, totals 16 residues. This entry keeps only the CDR3 DNA: 48 bases, framed from base 1. The trim is 2 bases for V and 2 bases for J, with a gap of 13 bases between the germline ends.